This TCR beta chain came from a study of cytomegalovirus exposure and HLA in healthy donors. Points from the study as a whole: Later analysis identified several of the most significant clusters that appeared linked to common viral pathogens. In a later analysis, 17,000 or so TCR beta sequences were associated with HLA alleles at 0.05 false discovery rate. Among TCR beta chains, those listed as cytomegalovirus-associated numbered some 170.

The PCR was carried out with 60 Vbeta primers and 13 Jbeta primers. Measured with immunoSEQ multiplex PCR; TCRdb has only the in-frame clones, and not every one. Of 120,000 to 150,000 clones in the sample, about 80% were seen once. Regarding this clone: Its target is unknown.

This CDR3 region has 16 residues. Germline values: CDR1 SGHTS, CDR2 YDEGEE. Trimming took off 4 bases at V and 6 bases at J, with 19 bases between the two ends. As for the donors, each was a healthy bone marrow donor. The specimen sequenced was PBMCs. The V and J genes are TRBV5-8 and TRBJ2-2; no clear D. The clonotype originates from a man aged 30 to 39 in good health and CMV-seronegative. The CDR3 loop reads CASSPIDRAPSGELFF. For the CDR3, the DNA is TGTGCCAGCAGCCCAATAGATCGAGCCCCCTCCGGGGAGCTGTTTTTT.